The present T cell receptor (beta chain) was sequenced within a study of T cell changes during pregnancy in multiple sclerosis. Germline V gives CDR1 PRHDT, CDR2 FYEKMQ (reference sequence). The CDR3 consists of 13 residues. Losses at the gene ends were 5 bases for V and 7 bases for J; bases not matched to a gene: 5. Clones were read by immunoSEQ multiplex PCR, and TCRdb kept only the in-frame ones, dropping some. This repertoire shows fewer than 55,000 clones, 90% found once; its top ten account for under 6.5%. Only one count was recorded for this clone. This receptor was obtained from a female donor in good health, enrolled as a control in a pregnancy study. The V gene is TRBV13, the J gene TRBJ2-1, with 7 bases aligning to TRBD1. The sample was peripheral blood, taken after pregnancy. CDR3 DNA: TGTGCCAGCAGCGGGGGACAGAGGAATGAGCAGTTCTTC. Protein: CASSGGQRNEQFF.